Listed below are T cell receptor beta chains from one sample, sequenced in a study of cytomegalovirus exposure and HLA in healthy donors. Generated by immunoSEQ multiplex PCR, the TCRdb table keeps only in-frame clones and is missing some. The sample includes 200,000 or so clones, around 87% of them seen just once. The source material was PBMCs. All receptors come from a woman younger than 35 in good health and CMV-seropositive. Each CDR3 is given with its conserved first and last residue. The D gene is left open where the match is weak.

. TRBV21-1 CASSKRDSLKRNYGYTF
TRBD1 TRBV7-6 CASTFEQGAGELFF
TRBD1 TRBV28 CASSRLGQGNGYTF
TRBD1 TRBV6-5 CASRVTGAPNTEAFF
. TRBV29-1 CSVVGSGVEGYTF
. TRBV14 CASSQEGMTDSSYEQYF
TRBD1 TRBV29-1 CSVVGDRGVDTEAFF
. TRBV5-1 CASSPVEGGQETQYF
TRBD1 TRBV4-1 CASSPGQAYEQYF
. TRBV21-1 CASSKEWRTHNEQFF
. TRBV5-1 CASSLWGRDKFRVNYGYTF
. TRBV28 CASSTRGFSNEQFF
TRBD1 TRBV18 CASSLDRGNTEAFF
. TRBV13 CASSSTATNEKLFF
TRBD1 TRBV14 CASSLLWGQGARGYTF
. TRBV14 CASSQSGTNYGYTF
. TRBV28 CASSWRFTAQSYEQYF
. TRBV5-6 CASSPLSRGDYEQYF
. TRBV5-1 CASSLDGLGGDNEQFF
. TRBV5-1 CASSSPDSLYRGYTF
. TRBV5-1 CASSLYIPYEQYF
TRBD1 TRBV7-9 CASSSPGTDNEQFF
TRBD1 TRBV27 CASSRDRAAETQYF
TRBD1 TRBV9 CASSPTRTGAFYEQYF
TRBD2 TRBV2 CASSVQLAGGPYEQYF
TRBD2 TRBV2 CASSRASGRTDTQYF
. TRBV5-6 CASSLVSGELFF
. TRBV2 CASSEGGETQYF
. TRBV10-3 CAISESQGWTQYF
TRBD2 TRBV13 CASSLFSGSGYEQYF
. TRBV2 CASSVEGLNTEAFF
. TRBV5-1 CASSLGRESSYEQYF
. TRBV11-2 CASSGRLVSTDTQYF
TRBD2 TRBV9 CASSPRTSGTLSSETQYF
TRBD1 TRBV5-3 CARSLLWDRPYEQYF
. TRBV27 CASSHRGYNQPQHF
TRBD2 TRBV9 CASSVVGTTQKQYF
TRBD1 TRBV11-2 CASSVDRGPVPEAFF
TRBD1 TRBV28 CASSLRKGGYYEQYF
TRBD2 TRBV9 CASSVGGGLAVNEQFF
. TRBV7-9 CASSLASEAYGYTF
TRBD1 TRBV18 CASSGDRINEQFF
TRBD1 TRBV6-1 CASRRDRGFAEAFF
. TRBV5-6 CASSLVGEDREKLFF
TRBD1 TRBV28 CASSLTGNGNTEAFF
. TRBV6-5 CASTWAAGAYEQYF
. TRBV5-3 CARTLYHDKNTGELFF
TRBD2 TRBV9 CASSVNPSGTYNEQFF
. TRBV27 CASSFDSSYNEQFF
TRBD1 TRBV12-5 CASGLVGTGPYEQYF
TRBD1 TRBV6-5 CASSYSGQGTGELFF
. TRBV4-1 CASSQAPTAYGYTF
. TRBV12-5 CASGLSGNTEAFF
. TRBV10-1 CASSEGPSEQYF
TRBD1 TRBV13 CASSETGMNTEAFF
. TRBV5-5 CASSPEGGQEKFF
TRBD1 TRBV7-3 CASSFGLGDSYEQYF
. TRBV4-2 CASSQDGGTGNTIYF
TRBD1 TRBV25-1 CASSEVGTGFRAGELFF
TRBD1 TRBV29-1 CSARTGGYNEQFF